This T cell receptor beta chain was sequenced in a study of OX40 agonist ivuxolimab in advanced cancers. Background on the study: Three patients showed partial responses: one hepatocellular carcinoma and two cutaneous melanoma cases.

Assay: immunoSEQ multiplex PCR; the TCRdb copy retains only in-frame clones and omits some. The data contain about 51,000 clones, around 82% of them singletons. The CDR3 runs to 18 residues. Germline loops: CDR1 MGHRA, CDR2 YSYEKL. Trimming took 3 bases from V and 0 from J, leaving 18 bases between them. The chain couples TRBV4-1 to TRBJ1-3, with TRBD1 as a possible D gene (5 bases). The TCR sequence derives from an adult with an advanced solid tumor such as melanoma, head and neck, liver or kidney cancer. The starting material was CD4+ or CD8+ T cells sorted from blood, obtained in a trial of the OX40 agonist ivuxolimab. CDR3 DNA sequence: TGCGCCAGCAGCCACCCCACCGGGGCTTCTAGCTCTGGAAACACCATATATTTT. Its protein product is CASSHPTGASSSGNTIYF.